Each of the 15 T cell receptor beta chains below was sequenced from the same sample in a study of blood T cells in healthy people across ages. Through a sample-barcoded 5' primer and a J-beta primer mix, a second PCR was run for roughly 7 to 12 cycles. Using its own MiXCR run on the 5' RACE reads, TCRdb lists one record per CDR3 protein. The data show roughly 800,000 distinct CDR3 sequences, with roughly 60% seen just once and about 20% held by the top ten. The sample consisted of blood. The origin of the receptors is a man between 25 and 39 years old in good health.

This rearrangement joins TRBV20-1 to TRBJ1-5; a possible D gene is TRBD1 (5 bases). The germline CDR1 and CDR2 sequences are DFQATT and SNEGSKA (reference sequence). The CDR3 runs 15 residues. Trimming removed 1 base from V and 7 bases from J, with 17 bases in between. The CDR3 DNA is TGCAGTGCTAGAGTGGAGGGCTTACGGGGGCAGCCCCAGCATTTT. Protein sequence: CSARVEGLRGQPQHF.

The chain couples TRBV7-9 to TRBJ1-6, with a possible D match to TRBD1 (6 bases). The CDR3 contains 14 residues. The V end lost 8 bases, the J end lost 5 bases, and 13 bases lay between the germline ends. Per the germline V gene, CDR1 is SEHNR and CDR2 is FQNEAQ (reference sequence). The CDR3 DNA follows: TGTGCCAGCCGATCCACAGGGAATAATTCACCCCTCCACTTT. Its protein is CASRSTGNNSPLHF.

The chain employs TRBV27 and TRBJ1-2, with 9 bases aligning to TRBD1. The V and J ends lost 5 bases and 7 bases, in that order; junction bases with no gene match: 8. This CDR3 is built from 14 residues. CDR1 and CDR2 (germline): MNHEY, SMNVEV (reference sequence). The CDR3 is CASSPGTGRGGYTF. The CDR3 DNA sequence: TGTGCCAGCAGTCCGGGGACAGGGCGTGGTGGCTACACCTTC.

The chain employs TRBV6-2 or TRBV6-3 and TRBJ2-7, with 8 bases matching TRBD1. Looked up from germline, CDR1 is MNHEY and CDR2 is SVGEGT. The CDR3 is 16 amino acids. The trim removed 2 bases at V and 0 bases at J, leaving 6 bases unmatched. CDR3 protein: CASSYDTGQVSYEQYF. CDR3 coding DNA: TGTGCCAGCAGTTACGACACGGGACAGGTCTCCTACGAGCAGTACTTC.

This clonotype was observed many times. The V call is TRBV7-9, the J call TRBJ1-2; 11 bases are shared with TRBD1. With 3 bases clipped from V and 7 bases from J, the junction kept 7 bases outside the gene matches. Germline CDR1 reads SEHNR; CDR2 reads FQNEAQ (reference sequence). This CDR3 contains 15 residues. In DNA form, the CDR3 reads TGTGCCAGCAGCTTCGATGGGACAGGGGGTATTGGCTACACCTTC. Its translation: CASSFDGTGGIGYTF.

The chain employs TRBV6-2 or TRBV6-3 and TRBJ2-3; the match to TRBD2 covers 10 bases. V lost 6 bases and J lost 3; bases outside the gene matches: 6. Per the germline V gene, CDR1 is MNHEY and CDR2 is SVGEGT. This CDR3 is 15 amino acids long. CDR3 nucleotides: TGTGCCAGCAGCCTAGCGGGAGTGGGGACAGATACGCAGTATTTT. Its protein product is CASSLAGVGTDTQYF.

There are a few counts of this clonotype. The CDR3 is CASRYTGAGANVLTF. For the CDR3, the DNA is TGTGCCAGCAGGTATACAGGGGCTGGGGCCAACGTCCTGACTTTC. The V and J genes are TRBV12-3 or TRBV12-4 and TRBJ2-6, with TRBD1 matching over 7 bases. This CDR3 comprises 15 residues. The V segment lost 6 bases and the J segment 2 bases; nucleotides outside the gene matches: 4.

V gene TRBV3-1 combines with J gene TRBJ2-3; D uncertain. Looked up from germline, CDR1 is LGHDT and CDR2 is YNNKEL (reference sequence). V lost 0 bases, J lost 8 bases, and 6 bases lay in between. The CDR3 runs to 12 residues. CDR3 sequence: CASSQEGSTQYF. The CDR3 DNA follows: TGTGCCAGCAGCCAAGAGGGTAGTACGCAGTATTTT.

The rearrangement links TRBV12-3 or TRBV12-4 to TRBJ2-5; TRBD2 matches at 7 bases. The J segment lost 7 bases and the V segment lost 8 bases, leaving 7 bases of the junction unmatched. This CDR3 is 12 amino acids long. The CDR3 protein is CASAERGGTQYF. CDR3 nucleotides: TGTGCCAGCGCGGAGCGGGGAGGGACCCAGTACTTC.

As for this clonotype: One end of the junction varies from germline; a read error may be responsible. V and J are TRBV20-1 and TRBJ1-1; D is ambiguous. The CDR3 extends over 12 amino acids. The germline gives CDR1 DFQATT, CDR2 SNEGSKA (reference sequence). The DNA for the CDR3 is TGCAGTGCTAGTTCGGGGAACCCTGAAGCTTTCTTT. It yields the protein CSASSGNPEAFF.

This chain uses TRBV9 with TRBJ2-5, with TRBD2 matching 9 bases. The CDR3 extends over 16 amino acids. Germline CDR1 SGDLS, CDR2 YYNGEE. V dropped 4 bases and J dropped 1; count of bases not matched to a gene: 8. Here the CDR3 DNA reads TGTGCCAGCAGCTCCCGGACTAGCGCCCCCCAAGAGACCCAGTACTTC. Translating it yields CASSSRTSAPQETQYF.

The chain couples TRBV28 to TRBJ2-4; D not certain. The CDR3 consists of 11 residues. V was pared by 6 bases and J by 8 bases, with 8 bases between. Per germline, CDR1 MDHEN and CDR2 SYDVKM. The CDR3 loop is CASRGWDIQYF. CDR3 in DNA: TGTGCCAGCAGGGGCTGGGACATTCAGTACTTC.

The rearrangement uses TRBV6-1 and TRBJ2-5; 12 positions agree with TRBD2. The germline gives CDR1 MNHNS, CDR2 SASEGT. The CDR3 sequence is 16 residues long. V was clipped by 0 bases and J by 11 bases; unmatched bases: 10. The CDR3, as DNA: TGTGCCAGCAGTGAAGCGCCTAGCGGGAGGGGGGATGAGCAGTACTTC. This sequence encodes CASSEAPSGRGDEQYF.

This clonotype was counted once. The V call is TRBV20-1, the J call TRBJ2-7; TRBD2 aligns across 13 bases. The DNA matches TRBJ2-5 better at its end, which makes the J call doubtful. The CDR3 is 17 amino acids. CDR1 and CDR2 (germline): DFQATT, SNEGSKA (reference sequence). For the CDR3, the DNA is TGCAGTGCTAGAGGCCCCGGACTAGCGGGAGTGATGAAGACCCAGTACTTC. As protein: CSARGPGLAGVMKTQYF.

The CDR3 nucleotides are TGCAGCCCACGGCTGATCTCCTACGAGCAGTACTTC. It is translated as CSPRLISYEQYF. This chain uses TRBV20-1 with TRBJ2-7; D is ambiguous. This CDR3 is 12 amino acids long. Germline CDR1 is DFQATT and CDR2 is SNEGSKA (reference sequence).